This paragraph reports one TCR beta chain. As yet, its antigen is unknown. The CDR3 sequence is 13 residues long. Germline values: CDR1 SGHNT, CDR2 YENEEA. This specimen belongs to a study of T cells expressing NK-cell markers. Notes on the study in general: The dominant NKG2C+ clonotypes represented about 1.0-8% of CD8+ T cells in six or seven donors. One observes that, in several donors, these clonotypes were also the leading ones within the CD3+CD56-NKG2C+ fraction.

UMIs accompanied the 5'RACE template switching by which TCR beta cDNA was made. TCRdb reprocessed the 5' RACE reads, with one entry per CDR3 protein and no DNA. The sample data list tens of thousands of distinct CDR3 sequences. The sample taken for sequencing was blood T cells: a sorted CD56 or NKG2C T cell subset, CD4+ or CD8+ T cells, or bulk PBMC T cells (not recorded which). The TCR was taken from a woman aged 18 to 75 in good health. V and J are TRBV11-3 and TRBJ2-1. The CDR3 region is CASSLGFYNEQFF.